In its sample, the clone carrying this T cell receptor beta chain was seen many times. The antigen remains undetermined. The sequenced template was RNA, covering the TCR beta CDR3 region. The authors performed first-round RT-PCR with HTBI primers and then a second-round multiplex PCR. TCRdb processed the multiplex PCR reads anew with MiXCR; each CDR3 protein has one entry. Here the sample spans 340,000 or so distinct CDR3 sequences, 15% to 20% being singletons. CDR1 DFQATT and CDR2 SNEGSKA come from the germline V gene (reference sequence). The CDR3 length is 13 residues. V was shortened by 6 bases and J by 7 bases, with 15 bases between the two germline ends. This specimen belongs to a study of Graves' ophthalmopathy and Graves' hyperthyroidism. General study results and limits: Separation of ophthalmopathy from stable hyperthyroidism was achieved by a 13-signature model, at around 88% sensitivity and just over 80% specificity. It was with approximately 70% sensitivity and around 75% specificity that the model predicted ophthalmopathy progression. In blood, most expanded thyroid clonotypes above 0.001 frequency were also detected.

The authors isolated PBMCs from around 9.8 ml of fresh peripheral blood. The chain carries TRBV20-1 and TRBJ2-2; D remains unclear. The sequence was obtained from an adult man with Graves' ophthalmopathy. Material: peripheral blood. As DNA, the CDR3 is TGCAGTGCGGATCGTGGGTCTGGCGGGGAGCTGTTTTTT. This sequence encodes CSADRGSGGELFF.